These T cell receptor beta chains were read from a single sample in a study of T cells in Graves' hyperthyroidism and ophthalmopathy. TCRdb independently ran MiXCR on the multiplex PCR reads; one entry per CDR3 protein. The sample holds 600,000 or so distinct CDR3 sequences, 15% to 20% seen once. Sequencing was done on a sample of blood. These receptors were taken from a woman between 25 and 40 years old with Graves' hyperthyroidism. The CDR3 runs from the conserved cysteine through the conserved F or W. The D gene is left open where the match is weak. Expanded clones are given a class, and other clones once, few, many or no size at all.

11	TRBJ1-2	TRBV29-1	many	NA	TGCAGCGTTACAGGGTCTTATGGCTACACCTTC	CSVTGSYGYTF
17	TRBJ2-1	TRBV5-1	few	NA	TGCGCCAGCAGCTTAAAGGGGACCCAAGTTTACGACAATGAGCAGTTCTTC	CASSLKGTQVYDNEQFF
15	TRBJ2-3	TRBV30	NA	NA	TGTGCCTGGAGCGGCAGGGGACTTAGCACAGATACGCAGTATTTT	CAWSGRGLSTDTQYF
14	TRBJ2-1	TRBV5-1	many	TRBD1	TGCGCCAGCAGCGAGGGGGCATCCTACAATGAGCAGTTCTTC	CASSEGASYNEQFF
12	TRBJ2-1	TRBV7-9	many	NA	TGTGCCAGCGGGAGTATCTACAATGAGCAGTTCTTC	CASGSIYNEQFF
16	TRBJ2-7	TRBV28	NA	TRBD2	TGTGCCAGCAGTTCTAGCGGGAGGTCCACCCCCTACGAGCAGTACTTC	CASSSSGRSTPYEQYF
15	TRBJ1-6	TRBV9	NA	NA	TGTGCCAGCAGCCCGACACATGGAATCTCGTCACCCCTCCACTTT	CASSPTHGISSPLHF
17	TRBJ1-4	TRBV7-3	few	NA	TGTGCCAGCAGCTTGCGGACAGAGCTAACAACTAATGAAAAACTGTTTTTT	CASSLRTELTTNEKLFF
13	TRBJ2-7	TRBV6-1	many	NA	TGTGCCAGCACCACGGACCCCTACGGGGAGCAGTACTTC	CASTTDPYGEQYF
17	TRBJ1-2	TRBV5-1	many	TRBD1	TGCGCCAGCAGCCTAGGGACAGCACAGTTATCTAACTATGGCTACACCTTC	CASSLGTAQLSNYGYTF
14	TRBJ2-5	TRBV9	NA	NA	TGTGCCAGCAGCGTTACAGGGAACCAAGAGACCCAGTACTTC	CASSVTGNQETQYF
11	TRBJ2-7	TRBV20-1	few	TRBD1	TGCAGTGCTCAGGGGGCGGACGAGCAGTACTTC	CSAQGADEQYF
15	TRBJ2-2	TRBV2	NA	TRBD1	TGTGCCAGCAGCGGACAGGGATCGGGCACCGGGGAGCTGTTTTTT	CASSGQGSGTGELFF
17	TRBJ2-5	TRBV11-2	many	TRBD1	TGTGCCAGCAGCTTTGATCTGGTAATGGGACAGTCAGAGACCCAGTACTTC	CASSFDLVMGQSETQYF
15	TRBJ1-5	TRBV2	NA	NA	TGTGCCAGCACGGCGGAGAACTATAGCAATCAGCCCCAGCATTTT	CASTAENYSNQPQHF
16	TRBJ1-1	TRBV5-5	few	NA	TGTGCCAGCAGCTCCATTTTACAGGGAGCGAACACTGAAGCTTTCTTT	CASSSILQGANTEAFF
14	TRBJ2-3	TRBV20-1	many	NA	TGCAGTGCTAGGAGCCAGCCAAGCACAGATACGCAGTATTTT	CSARSQPSTDTQYF
14	TRBJ1-4	TRBV12-3/TRBV12-4	NA	NA	TGTGCCAGCAGTCTCCGGGATGATAATGAAAAACTGTTTTTT	CASSLRDDNEKLFF
15	TRBJ2-3	TRBV6-6	many	NA	TGTGCCAGCAGTTACTCCCGGGAGCCGACAGATACGCAGTATTTT	CASSYSREPTDTQYF
18	TRBJ2-5	TRBV7-2	few	TRBD2	TGTGCCAGCAGCTTTGGGGGACTAGCGGGAGGGGGAGGGGAGACCCAGTACTTC	CASSFGGLAGGGGETQYF
16	TRBJ2-1	TRBV2	many	NA	TGTGCCAGCAGTGAAGACATTAGAAGTCCCTACAATGAGCAGTTCTTC	CASSEDIRSPYNEQFF